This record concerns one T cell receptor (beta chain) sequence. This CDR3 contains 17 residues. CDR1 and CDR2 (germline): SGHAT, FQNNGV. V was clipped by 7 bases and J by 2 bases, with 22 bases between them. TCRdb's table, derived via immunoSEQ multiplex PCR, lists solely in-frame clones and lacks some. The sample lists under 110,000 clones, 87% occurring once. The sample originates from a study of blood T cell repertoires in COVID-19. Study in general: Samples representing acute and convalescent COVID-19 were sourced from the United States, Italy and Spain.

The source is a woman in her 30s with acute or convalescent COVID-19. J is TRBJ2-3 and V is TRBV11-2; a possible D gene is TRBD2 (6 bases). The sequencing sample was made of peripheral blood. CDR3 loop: CASTEGRTGEDTDTQYF. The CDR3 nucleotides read TGTGCCAGCACCGAAGGCAGAACCGGGGAGGACACAGATACGCAGTATTTT.